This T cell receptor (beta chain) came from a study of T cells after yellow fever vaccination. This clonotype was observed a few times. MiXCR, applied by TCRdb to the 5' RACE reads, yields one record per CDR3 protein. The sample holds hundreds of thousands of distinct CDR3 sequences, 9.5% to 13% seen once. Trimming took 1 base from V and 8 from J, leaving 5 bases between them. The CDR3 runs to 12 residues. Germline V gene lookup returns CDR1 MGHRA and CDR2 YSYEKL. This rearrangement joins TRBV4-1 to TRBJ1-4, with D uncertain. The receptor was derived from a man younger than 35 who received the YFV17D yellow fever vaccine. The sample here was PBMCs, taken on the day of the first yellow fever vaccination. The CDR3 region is CASSQGWEKLFF. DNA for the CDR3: TGCGCCAGCAGCCAAGGGTGGGAAAAACTGTTTTTT.